Given below is one T cell receptor (beta chain) in context. Repertoires were generated with immunoSEQ multiplex PCR, while TCRdb's copy carries only in-frame clones and drops some. The table shows under 35,000 clones, with around 88% occurring only once. Trimming stripped 0 bases from V and 7 bases from J, with 14 bases between. Germline V gene data show CDR1 as SGHNT and CDR2 as YYREEE (reference sequence). This CDR3 region has 14 residues. The entry originates in a study of T cell responses to AZD1222 COVID-19 vaccine. Specimen: peripheral blood, collected on day 0 of AZD1222 vaccination. This clonotype originated in an adult in good health. The chain employs TRBV5-4 and TRBJ2-7; no firm D call. In DNA, the CDR3 is TGTGCCAGCAGCTTGGTGGCTACCTCTGGGGAGCAGTACTTC. Its translation: CASSLVATSGEQYF.